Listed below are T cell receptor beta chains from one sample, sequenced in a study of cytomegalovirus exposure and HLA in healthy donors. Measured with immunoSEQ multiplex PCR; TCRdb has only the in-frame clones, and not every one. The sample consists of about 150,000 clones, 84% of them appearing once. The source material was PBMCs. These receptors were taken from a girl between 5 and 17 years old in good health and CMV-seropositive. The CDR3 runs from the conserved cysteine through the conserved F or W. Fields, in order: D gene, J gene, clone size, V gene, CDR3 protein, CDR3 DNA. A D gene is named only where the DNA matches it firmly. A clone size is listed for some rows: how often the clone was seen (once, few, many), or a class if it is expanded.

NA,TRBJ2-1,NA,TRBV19,CASSIQQGSYNEQFF,TGTGCCAGTAGTATCCAGCAGGGTTCCTACAATGAGCAGTTCTTC
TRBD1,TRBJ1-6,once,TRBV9,CASSTADRDPLHF,TGTGCCAGCAGCACCGCGGACAGGGACCCCCTCCACTTT
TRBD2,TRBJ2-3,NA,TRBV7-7,CATAPGASGGADTQYF,TGTGCTACCGCCCCGGGGGCTAGCGGGGGGGCAGATACGCAGTATTTT
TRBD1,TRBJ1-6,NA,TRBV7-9,CASSRLGQGLGSPLHF,TGTGCCAGCAGCCGGTTGGGACAGGGATTAGGTTCACCCCTCCACTTT
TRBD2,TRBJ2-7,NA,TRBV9,CASSVGLGAGAYEQYF,TGTGCCAGCAGCGTAGGGTTGGGAGCGGGGGCCTACGAGCAGTACTTC
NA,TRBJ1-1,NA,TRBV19,CASSPGQLNTEAFF,TGTGCCAGTAGCCCGGGACAACTAAACACTGAAGCTTTCTTT
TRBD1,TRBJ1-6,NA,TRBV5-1,CASSPTGAGGNSPLHF,TGCGCCAGCAGCCCCACAGGGGCCGGAGGAAATTCACCCCTCCACTTT
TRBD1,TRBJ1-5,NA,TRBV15,CATSRARGRQVPQHF,TGTGCCACCAGCAGAGCCAGGGGGCGGCAGGTGCCCCAGCATTTT
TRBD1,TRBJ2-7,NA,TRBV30,CAWSVPGRGLSSYEQYF,TGTGCCTGGAGTGTACCCGGCAGGGGGCTTAGCTCCTACGAGCAGTACTTC
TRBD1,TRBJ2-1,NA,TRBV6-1,CASSSSLDRVSEQFF,TGTGCCAGCAGTTCTTCCCTGGACAGGGTGAGTGAGCAGTTCTTC
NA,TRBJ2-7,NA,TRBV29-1,CSVEPWGSPYEQYF,TGCAGCGTTGAACCTTGGGGCAGCCCCTACGAGCAGTACTTC
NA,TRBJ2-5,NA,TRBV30,CAWGGRQETQYF,TGTGCCTGGGGGGGGAGGCAAGAGACCCAGTACTTC
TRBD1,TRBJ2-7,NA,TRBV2,CASRRIAGGGYEQYF,TGTGCCAGCAGACGCATTGCAGGGGGCGGGTACGAGCAGTACTTC
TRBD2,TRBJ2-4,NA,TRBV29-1,CSVVLLAGIKAKNIQYF,TGCAGCGTTGTGCTTCTAGCGGGAATCAAAGCCAAAAACATTCAGTACTTC
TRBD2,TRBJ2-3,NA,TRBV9,CASGPRGGVTDTQYF,TGTGCCAGCGGGCCCCGGGGGGGGGTCACAGATACGCAGTATTTT
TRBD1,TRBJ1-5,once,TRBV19,CASSPRGQGVEPQHF,TGTGCCAGTAGTCCGAGGGGGCAGGGCGTCGAGCCCCAGCATTTT
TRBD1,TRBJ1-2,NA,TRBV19,CASSMTGTGRTTMGGYTF,TGTGCCAGTAGTATGACCGGGACAGGGCGAACGACCATGGGGGGCTACACCTTC
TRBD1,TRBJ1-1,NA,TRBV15,CATSRDRPPNTEAFF,TGTGCCACCAGCCGGGACAGACCACCGAACACTGAAGCTTTCTTT
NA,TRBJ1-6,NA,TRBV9,CASSGGPEVSPLHF,TGTGCCAGCAGCGGAGGTCCAGAGGTATCACCCCTCCACTTT
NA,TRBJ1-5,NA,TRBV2,CASRENRVNQPQHF,TGTGCCAGCAGGGAGAACAGGGTTAATCAGCCCCAGCATTTT
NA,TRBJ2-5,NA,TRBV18,CASSPGRRGETQYF,TGTGCCAGCTCACCCGGACGGAGGGGAGAGACCCAGTACTTC
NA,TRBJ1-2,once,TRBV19,CASTPTRGINFGYTF,TGTGCCAGTACCCCTACGAGGGGGATCAATTTTGGCTACACCTTC
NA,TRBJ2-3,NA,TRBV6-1,CASGETDTDTQYF,TGTGCCAGCGGTGAGACTGACACAGATACGCAGTATTTT
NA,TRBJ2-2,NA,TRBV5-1,CASSLGGATGELFF,TGCGCCAGCAGCTTGGGAGGTGCCACCGGGGAGCTGTTTTTT